This is a list of T cell receptor beta chains from one sample in a study of CD8 T cells in Susac syndrome. Each CDR3 protein gets one entry after TCRdb re-called the immunoSEQ multiplex PCR reads with MiXCR. In the table there are some 150,000 distinct CDR3 sequences, 95% of which are singletons. The specimen sequenced was CD8+ T cells from PBMCs. Receptors originate from a human donor with multiple sclerosis. The CDR3 runs from the conserved cysteine through the conserved F or W. A D gene is named only where the DNA matches it firmly. The size entry is marked missing in some rows and otherwise reads once, few, many or a size class.

D gene	J gene	V gene	clone size	CDR3 DNA	CDR3 protein
NA	TRBJ1-2	TRBV5-4	NA	TGTGCCAGCACCCCCGAGGTATCCGGAAACTATGGCTACACCTTC	CASTPEVSGNYGYTF
TRBD1	TRBJ1-5	TRBV12-3/TRBV12-4	NA	TGTGCCAGCAATTTAGATGAGACAGGGAGATTCAATCAGCCCCAGCATTTT	CASNLDETGRFNQPQHF
NA	TRBJ1-1	TRBV7-9	NA	TGTGCCAGCAGCCTCACAATGGCTGAAGCTTTCTTT	CASSLTMAEAFF
NA	TRBJ2-5	TRBV7-7	NA	TGTGCTAGCAGCAAGGACAGCAACACCCAAGAGACCCAGTACTTC	CASSKDSNTQETQYF
NA	TRBJ2-5	TRBV18	NA	TGTGCCAGCTCACTGGACGCGAGAGAGACCCAGTACTTC	CASSLDARETQYF
TRBD1	TRBJ1-2	TRBV12-3/TRBV12-4	NA	TGTGCCAGCAGTGGGGGGACAGGGAATGGCTACACCTTC	CASSGGTGNGYTF
NA	TRBJ2-3	TRBV15	NA	TGTGCCACCTCCGGGACACTCCTCACAGATACGCAGTATTTT	CATSGTLLTDTQYF
NA	TRBJ1-2	TRBV30	NA	TGTGCCTTGAACTTCCAGGGAATCTATGGCTACACCTTC	CALNFQGIYGYTF
NA	TRBJ2-1	TRBV2	NA	TGTGCCAGCATCCTCTACAATGAGCAGTTCTTC	CASILYNEQFF
TRBD2	TRBJ2-3	TRBV20-1	NA	TGCAGTGCCGATCCTAGCGGGGGGCCGGATACGCAGTATTTT	CSADPSGGPDTQYF
NA	TRBJ2-2	TRBV27	NA	TGTGCCAGCAGTTTCCTCGGGACCGGGGAGCTGTTTTTT	CASSFLGTGELFF
NA	TRBJ2-1	TRBV5-6	NA	TGTGCCAGCAGCTTGGCTCAGCGGAATGAGCAGTTCTTC	CASSLAQRNEQFF
NA	TRBJ1-2	TRBV11-2	NA	TGTGCCAGCAGCTTATCCCCCCGGGCAGGGGAGAACTATGGCTACACCTTC	CASSLSPRAGENYGYTF
TRBD2	TRBJ2-1	TRBV9	NA	TGTGCCAGCAGCGTAGTAGCGGGGGGTGCCAGCTCCTACAATGAGCAGTTCTTC	CASSVVAGGASSYNEQFF
NA	TRBJ1-1	TRBV12-3/TRBV12-4	NA	TGTGCCAGCAGTCCCAACACGAACACTGAAGCTTTCTTT	CASSPNTNTEAFF
NA	TRBJ2-5	TRBV29-1	NA	TGCAGCGTTGTACCCCTTGGACCGGCGGGGCAAAAAGAGACCCAGTACTTC	CSVVPLGPAGQKETQYF
NA	TRBJ1-2	TRBV27	once	TGTGCCAGCTCCCTGTCGGGGGCCACGGACTATGGCTACACCTTC	CASSLSGATDYGYTF
NA	TRBJ2-1	TRBV20-1	NA	TGCAGTGCTAGAGACATCGGGGGTTCTTACAATGAGCAGTTCTTC	CSARDIGGSYNEQFF
NA	TRBJ2-5	TRBV29-1	NA	TGCAGCGTTGAAGTCAGGGAGGTACAAGAGACCCAGTACTTC	CSVEVREVQETQYF
TRBD2	TRBJ2-3	TRBV5-4	NA	TGTGCCAGCAGCTCATTAGCGGGGCCCAGCACAGATACGCAGTATTTT	CASSSLAGPSTDTQYF
NA	TRBJ1-6	TRBV12-5	NA	TGTGCTAGTGGTTTGGGGCAGGAGGCCCACTTT	CASGLGQEAHF
NA	TRBJ2-3	TRBV29-1	NA	TGCAGCATCCTTGACAAGTTCACAGATACGCAGTATTTT	CSILDKFTDTQYF
TRBD1	TRBJ1-5	TRBV20-1	NA	TGCAGTGCTCAGGGGGATAGCAATCAGCCCCAGCATTTT	CSAQGDSNQPQHF
NA	TRBJ2-2	TRBV6-5	once	TGTGCCAGCAGGAAGGGTTGGGTGGGCACCGGGGAGCTGTTTTTT	CASRKGWVGTGELFF
NA	TRBJ2-7	TRBV9	once	TGTGCCAGCAGCAAAGACAACGAGCAGTACTTC	CASSKDNEQYF
NA	TRBJ1-2	TRBV30	NA	TGTGCCTGGAGTGTGAGCTATGGCTACACCTTC	CAWSVSYGYTF
NA	TRBJ1-1	TRBV7-2	NA	TGTGCCAGCAGCTTAAATTGGGCAGGAACCAACACTGAAGCTTTCTTT	CASSLNWAGTNTEAFF
TRBD2	TRBJ2-2	TRBV3-1	NA	TGTGCCAGCAGCCAAGATAGCGGGGTATTCACCGGGGAGCTGTTTTTT	CASSQDSGVFTGELFF
NA	TRBJ2-5	TRBV29-1	NA	TGCAGCGGGAACCAACGGGGTCGGGGATGGGAGACCCAGTACTTC	CSGNQRGRGWETQYF
NA	TRBJ2-1	TRBV7-9	NA	TGTGCCAGCACCAATGTCGAAGCATCGAGTGAGCAGTTCTTC	CASTNVEASSEQFF
NA	TRBJ2-2	TRBV29-1	NA	TGCAGCGTTGACGGGGCCACCGGGGAGCTGTTTTTT	CSVDGATGELFF
TRBD2	TRBJ2-7	TRBV6-1	NA	TGTGCCAGCAGTGAATTTAGCGGGAACTCCTACGAGCAGTACTTC	CASSEFSGNSYEQYF